The rows below give T cell receptor beta chains drawn from one sample of a study of T cell changes during pregnancy in multiple sclerosis. Using immunoSEQ multiplex PCR, the repertoire was profiled, and TCRdb retains in-frame clones only, with some absent. The table lists more than 55,000 clones, 91% of them singletons. Sequencing used peripheral blood, obtained after pregnancy. Receptors originate from a female donor in good health, enrolled as a control in a pregnancy study. The CDR3 runs from the conserved cysteine through the conserved F or W. A D gene is named only where the DNA matches it firmly. Size tells how often a clone was seen (once, few, many) or the class of an expanded clone, and some rows leave it out.

d_call j_call v_call clone_size cdr3_nt cdr3_aa
TRBD1 TRBJ1-1 TRBV5-4 . TGTGCCAGCAGCCGCGGAGGAGCAGGGGGCTCTTGGAACACTGAAGCTTTCTTT CASSRGGAGGSWNTEAFF
. TRBJ1-1 TRBV5-4 few TGTGCCAGCAGCACACCGGGGACTGAAGCTTTCTTT CASSTPGTEAFF
. TRBJ2-7 TRBV7-2 . TGTGCCAGCAGCTTAACTGAGGGTCCATACGAGCAGTACTTC CASSLTEGPYEQYF
TRBD2 TRBJ2-5 TRBV10-2 . TGCGCCAGCAGTGAGTCGAAGCGGGGGCCGCAAGAGACCCAGTACTTC CASSESKRGPQETQYF
. TRBJ2-7 TRBV30 . TGTGCCTGGAGTGGGGACAACTCCTACGAGCAGTACTTC CAWSGDNSYEQYF
. TRBJ2-1 TRBV6-1 . TGTGCCAGCAGTGTTAGTCTTGTCAATGAGCAGTTCTTC CASSVSLVNEQFF
TRBD1 TRBJ1-6 TRBV7-2 . TGTGCCAGCAGCATACGGGACAGAGTCAATTCACCCCTCCACTTT CASSIRDRVNSPLHF
. TRBJ2-3 TRBV30 . TGTGCCTGGAGTGTAGACGGGGTCATTAATACGCAGTATTTT CAWSVDGVINTQYF
. TRBJ2-2 TRBV6-4 few TGTGCCAGCAGTTCAGGGGGGCCCACCGGGGAGCTGTTTTTT CASSSGGPTGELFF
. TRBJ1-4 TRBV11-2 once TGTGCCAGCAGCTTAGAGGGCAGGCCTGGAGAAAAACTGTTTTTT CASSLEGRPGEKLFF
TRBD1 TRBJ2-1 TRBV9 once TGTGCCAGCAGCCAAGCCGGGACAGGGGGCGAGGGTGAGCAGTTCTTC CASSQAGTGGEGEQFF
TRBD1 TRBJ1-1 TRBV25-1 . TGTGCCAGCATACAACAGGGGACCCCTGGTGAAGCTTTCTTT CASIQQGTPGEAFF
TRBD1 TRBJ1-5 TRBV30 . TGTGCCTGGAGTGAGGGACAGAACTATCAGCCCCAGCATTTT CAWSEGQNYQPQHF
. TRBJ2-7 TRBV28 . TGTGCCAGCAGGACCCTGGGAGGACCCTACGAGCAGTACTTC CASRTLGGPYEQYF